This TCR beta chain was observed in a study of shared clonotypes between healthy human individuals (dated by TCRdb to between 2020 and 2021). For context, the study as a whole: Three men and a couple of women, aged 18 to 49 years, made up the cohort. The study deeply sequenced blood TCR repertoires of 5 or 6 healthy adults to estimate repertoire size and the extent of clonotype sharing between individuals. Libraries were prepared and TCR repertoires were sequenced by different laboratories using diverse techniques, in order to increase sequencing depth and limit assay-specific biases. Leukapheresis yielded between about 0.94 and 10 billion PBMCs per donor. Summary of the overall study and its limitations: The genetic and exposure-history diversity represented was limited by the small number of donors. Pairwise subsampling led to the expectation that sequencing depth would affect the degree of clonotype sharing among donors. Sampling was restricted to blood, and TCR repertoires in tissues likely differ from the TCR repertoires found in blood.

Taken from the germline V gene, the CDR1 and CDR2 loops are WSHSY and SAAADI. V loses 7 bases at its end and J loses 5 bases; junction bases beyond the gene matches: 13. Measured from the cysteine to the phenylalanine, the CDR3 is 15 residues long. The only DNA kept is the CDR3, 45 bases in frame from the first base. Comments on this clone: It has no known antigen specificity. No base-level quality is on record; no much larger clone is a single base apart.

Using the deep immunoSEQ assay, multiplex PCR amplified TCR CDR3 regions from genomic DNA. Extracted genomic DNA from each cell subset was spread evenly across all wells of several immunoSEQ 96-well plates, with each plate serving as a replicate. For unsorted PBMC, each replicate PCR was loaded with approximately 0.3 ug genomic DNA, equivalent to 30,000 or so T cell genomes. Ten immunoSEQ deep assay plates were used to sequence unsorted PBMC genomic DNA. The purified libraries were quantified using a Qubit 3.0 fluorometer, sized with a Bioanalyzer 2100, and then quantified again using the KAPA Library Quantification kit. Every immunoSEQ 96-well plate was sequenced on a dedicated single-read 150-cycle Illumina NextSeq 550 flow cell. In the authors' own workflow: The immunoSEQ output contained only junctional sequences without quality scores, so filtering could not match that applied to full-length reads. Sequences were annotated with PyIR, a Python wrapper for IgBLAST v1.9, and V/J genes and CDR3 were assigned using IMGT germline references. Any read was removed if the V/J assignment was weak (E-value above 1e-6), the CDR3 was missing, or the read contained stop codons, out-of-frame junctions, or ambiguous translated residues. A V3J clonotype was defined by an identical inferred V gene, J gene, and CDR3 amino acid sequence. The percentage overlap between two repertoires was calculated by dividing the number of shared unique clonotypes by the size of the smaller repertoire. Richness of each repertoire was evaluated using RTK rarefaction, the Chao1 estimator, and Recon v2.1 estimates of unobserved clonotypes. Here the immuneACCESS table is served through TCRdb, limited to in-frame sequences with V and J called. Missing clones are a known gap in these copies; in checked studies unresolved V genes cover under half, and the rest lacks a known reason. The V and J calls and clone size are taken from that table; D and trimming were inferred from the DNA. The sample contains fewer than 550,000 clones, 75% to 80% of them found a single time. The top ten clones comprise around an eighth of the sample.

The donors were healthy, HIV-negative adults who had no recently reported acute infections or vaccinations. Every donor was a Caucasian adult residing in Nashville, Tennessee, USA. For unsorted samples, approximately 89 million PBMCs were counted, and genomic DNA was extracted using the QIAamp DNA Blood Mini kit. Blood was collected by leukapheresis, and PBMCs were isolated by Ficoll-Histopaque density gradient centrifugation and then cryopreserved in liquid nitrogen vapor phase. Input material: PBMCs. This receptor was identified in a woman aged 40 to 49 in good health. Some clones in this sample may be carry-over from other donors' samples. This sequence uses TRBV10-2 and TRBJ2-7; the junction holds 8 bases that match TRBD2. The DNA sequence follows: TGCGCCAGCAACGCTTTAGCGGGAAGGGGCCACGAGCAGTACTTC. This encodes CASNALAGRGHEQYF.